This TCR beta chain appears in the sequencing data of a study of shared clonotypes between healthy human individuals. Findings and limits, study-wide: The expectation was that sequencing depth would affect clonotype sharing among donors.

In regard to this clone: What it recognizes is unknown.

Per the study methods: ImmunoSEQ output lacked quality scores and full-length reads, limiting matched filtering. TCRdb's table, derived via immunoSEQ multiplex PCR, lists solely in-frame clones and lacks some. V and J calls and clone size are given by that table; D and trimming were obtained from the DNA. The sample has more than 400,000 clones; almost 97% are singletons. Every donor was a Caucasian adult from Nashville, Tennessee. Investigators divided CD4+ cells into CD45RA+ naive and CD45RA-negative memory subsets. This clonotype was sampled from a woman aged 30 to 39 in good health. Sequencing was done on a sample of naive CD4+ T cells sorted from blood. Subset of the sample: CD45RA+ positively selected.

The DNA for the CDR3 is TGTGCCAGCAGCTTCAGAAGGGTATCCTACAATGAGCAGTTCTTC. This sequence encodes CASSFRRVSYNEQFF. The chain uses TRBV5-6 and TRBJ2-1; no definite D call. The V end was cut by 2 bases, the J end by 1 base, with 10 bases between. CDR3 length equals 15 residues. Germline-derived CDR1 and CDR2 are SGHDT and YYEEEE.